This T cell receptor (beta chain) was observed in a study of lymphopenia after photon versus proton radiotherapy. The CDR3 loop spans 17 amino acids. CDR1 is SGHNT and CDR2 is YYREEE in the germline V gene (reference sequence). V gave up 0 bases and J gave up 4 bases; unmatched junction bases: 9. This table comes from immunoSEQ multiplex PCR, and its TCRdb copy is limited to in-frame clones, with some not included. The sample shows tens of thousands of clones, 85% of them seen only once. This clone was found a few times. The sample here was peripheral blood, taken from a patient treated with photon-based radiotherapy. This clonotype originated in a man in his 60s with pancreatic cancer. This chain uses TRBV5-4 with TRBJ2-1, with 8 bases lining up with TRBD2. This CDR3 is CASSLVHGGGKYNEQFF. CDR3 coding DNA: TGTGCCAGCAGCTTGGTTCACGGGGGGGGAAAGTACAATGAGCAGTTCTTC. The entire variable domain, with the rest obtained from reference TRBV5-4 and TRBJ2-1, is as follows: ETGVTQSPTHLIKTRGQQVTLRCSSQSGHNTVSWYQQALGQGPQFIFQYYREEENGRGNFPPRFSGLQFPNYSSELNVNALELDDSALYLCASSLVHGGGKYNEQFFGPGTRLTVL.